This TCR beta chain was recorded in a study of cytomegalovirus exposure and HLA in healthy donors. Study-level points and caveats: Some segments of the V type, notably TRBV6-2 and TRBV6-3, were excluded as indistinguishable. TCR beta V segments were, for the most part, productive about 87% or about 30% of the time in an earlier analysis.

On this clone itself: No antigen is known for it.

CDR3 length: 15 residues. V lost 5 bases and J lost 4, with 18 bases in between. Germline V gene data show CDR1 as SGHNT and CDR2 as YYREEE (reference sequence). Both 60 Vbeta primers and 13 Jbeta primers went into the PCR. Some clones are missing from TCRdb's copy, which holds only in-frame ones; the method was immunoSEQ multiplex PCR. This table holds about 99,000 clones, almost 80% found once. The rearrangement joins TRBV5-4 to TRBJ1-2, with D perhaps TRBD1 (6 bases). The material sequenced was PBMCs. This sequence originates from a man in his 60s in good health and CMV-seropositive. CDR3: CASRSPGGHGYGYTF. In DNA, the CDR3 is TGTGCCAGCAGATCCCCCGGGGGGCACGGCTATGGCTACACCTTC.